A selection of T cell receptor beta chains follows, all from one sample in a study of blood T cells in healthy people across ages. One entry per CDR3 protein, called by TCRdb with MiXCR from the 5' RACE reads. The repertoire holds just over 800,000 distinct CDR3 sequences, with around 62% as singletons. Sample: blood. These receptors were taken from a man in his thirties or forties in good health. Both conserved end residues are trimmed from each CDR3. Fields, in order: CDR3 length, V gene, CDR3 protein.

length: 14
V: TRBV2
CDR3: ASRPGTGSRGTPLH

length: 11
V: TRBV7-9
CDR3: ASSPDILYEQY

length: 14
V: TRBV20-1
CDR3: SARDLLAGGQETQY

length: 16
V: TRBV7-2
CDR3: ASSLPRQSQGGSTEAF

length: 12
V: TRBV12-3/TRBV12-4
CDR3: ASSLRLAGGIPY

length: 10
V: TRBV28
CDR3: ASSRPRGEQY

length: 13
V: TRBV9
CDR3: ASSDRQGYLETQY

length: 14
V: TRBV4-1
CDR3: ASSANPGRVSTEAF

length: 12
V: TRBV10-3
CDR3: AISAGMDTGELF

length: 12
V: TRBV6-6
CDR3: ASSFGRGNYGYT

length: 10
V: TRBV7-9
CDR3: ASSFGVHEQF

length: 14
V: TRBV6-1
CDR3: ASSGSTGISYNEQF

length: 12
V: TRBV7-2
CDR3: ASSFVSRESEQY

length: 15
V: TRBV30
CDR3: AWSVADMSSYNSPLH

length: 13
V: TRBV9
CDR3: ASSVAPQQSNTQY

length: 12
V: TRBV20-1
CDR3: SARGQALWTEAF

length: 11
V: TRBV6-2/TRBV6-3
CDR3: ASKRTGGNEQF

length: 14
V: TRBV6-5
CDR3: ASSLGQGVFHTEAF

length: 11
V: TRBV5-1
CDR3: ASSSGTSNEQF

length: 14
V: TRBV9
CDR3: ASSSPWDIGTDTQY

length: 13
V: TRBV5-1
CDR3: ASSPYPVTNTEAF

length: 13
V: TRBV29-1
CDR3: SVDQVLLNQETQY

length: 13
V: TRBV2
CDR3: ASSPGQGANQPQH

length: 10
V: TRBV2
CDR3: ASSEANEKLF

length: 12
V: TRBV5-1
CDR3: ASTQAASTDTQY

length: 13
V: TRBV3-1
CDR3: ASSPYRTGDYEQY